These 21 T cell receptor beta chains were sequenced from one sample in a study of cytomegalovirus exposure and HLA in healthy donors. PCR involved 60 Vbeta and 13 Jbeta primers. Method: immunoSEQ multiplex PCR; TCRdb's copy keeps in-frame clones and lacks some. The table includes almost 200,000 clones, around 85% detected once. The sequencing input was PBMCs. These receptors all come from a woman in her fifties or sixties in good health and CMV-seronegative.

The V and J genes are TRBV4-1 and TRBJ2-2; TRBD1 matches 7 bases. The germline V gene encodes CDR1 MGHRA and CDR2 YSYEKL. The J segment lost 4 bases and the V segment lost 4 bases, leaving 3 bases of the junction unmatched. This CDR3 spans 14 amino acids. For the CDR3, the DNA is TGCGCCAGCAGCCGGGGACAGACCACCGGGGAGCTGTTTTTT. This encodes CASSRGQTTGELFF.

This clone was seen a few times. The chain combines TRBV28 with TRBJ2-7, with D maybe TRBD1 (6 bases). V was cut by 6 bases and J by 4 bases, with 19 bases left in between. The CDR3 consists of 15 residues. Germline CDR1 and CDR2: MDHEN and SYDVKM. Here the CDR3 reads CASSLGQIVRYEQYF. In nucleotides, the CDR3 is TGTGCCAGCAGCCTCGGACAGATTGTACGGTACGAGCAGTACTTC. The variable domain in full, with the rest retrieved from reference TRBV28 and TRBJ2-7, is DVKVTQSSRYLVKRTGEKVFLECVQDMDHENMFWYRQDPGLGLRLIYFSYDVKMKEKGDIPEGYSVSREKKERFSLILESASTNQTSMYLCASSLGQIVRYEQYFGPGTRLTVT.

This clone occurred once. This chain uses TRBV27 with TRBJ1-1; D unresolved. The germline CDR1 and CDR2 sequences are MNHEY and SMNVEV (reference sequence). The CDR3 sequence is 13 residues long. V was pared by 5 bases and J by 1 base, with 8 bases between. The CDR3 nucleotides are TGTGCCAGCAGTATACGGGAGAACACTGAAGCTTTCTTT. Translating gives CASSIRENTEAFF.

The chain joins TRBV28 to TRBJ1-1; TRBD1 is a possible D gene (5 bases). Trimming took off 2 bases at V and 4 bases at J, with 14 bases between the two ends. Germline assignment: CDR1 MDHEN and CDR2 SYDVKM. The CDR3 is made up of 15 amino acids. The CDR3 loop reads CASSLALSGGTEAFF. CDR3 coding DNA: TGTGCCAGCAGTTTAGCTTTAAGCGGGGGCACTGAAGCTTTCTTT.

CDR3 sequence reads: CASSSDRGPFYEQYF. CDR3 DNA: TGTGCCAGCAGCTCCGACAGGGGCCCCTTCTACGAGCAGTACTTC. The chain combines TRBV6-6 with TRBJ2-7; TRBD1 agrees at 8 bases. The CDR3 runs 15 residues. Trimming took 6 bases from V and 3 from J; bases not matched to a gene: 10. Per germline, CDR1 MNHNY and CDR2 SVGAGI (reference sequence).

Turning to this clone: A junction boundary mismatches the germline segment, possibly from a read error. The rearrangement joins TRBV7-9 to TRBJ1-5; no definite D call. From germline, CDR1 is SEHNR and CDR2 FQNEAQ (reference sequence). CDR3 length: 12 residues. This chain's CDR3 is CSSSLDIQPQHF. In nucleotides, the CDR3 is TGTTCCAGCAGCTTAGATATTCAGCCCCAGCATTTT. Drawing the rest from reference TRBV7-9 and TRBJ1-5, the complete variable domain is DTGVSQNPRHKITKRGQNVTFRCDPISEHNRLYWYRQTLGQGPEFLTYFQNEAQLEKSRLLSDRFSAERPKGSFSTLEIQRTEQGDSAMYLCSSSLDIQPQHFGDGTRLSIL.

The V call is TRBV2, the J call TRBJ2-2, with a weak D call TRBD1 (8 bases). Germline assignment: CDR1 SNHLY and CDR2 FYNNEI. The CDR3 spans 15 residues. With 4 bases removed from V and 6 bases from J, the gap between germline ends came to 15 bases. CDR3 sequence: CASSVRTGRAGELFF. Written as DNA, the CDR3 is TGTGCCAGCAGTGTCCGGACAGGGAGGGCCGGGGAGCTGTTTTTT.

The CDR3 DNA sequence: TGTGCCAGCAGCCAAGTTAGCGGCCGGGAGGGCGGCTACACCTTC. It encodes CASSQVSGREGGYTF. The V and J genes are TRBV14 and TRBJ1-2, with unresolved D. The CDR3 sequence is 15 residues long. CDR1 and CDR2 (germline): SGHDN, FVKESK. The V end was cut by 1 base, the J end by 8 bases, with 17 bases between.

The V gene is TRBV28, the J gene TRBJ1-3; unclear D gene. CDR1 is MDHEN and CDR2 is SYDVKM in the germline V gene. Trimming took off 10 bases at V and 2 bases at J, with 18 bases between the two ends. This CDR3 contains 15 residues. CDR3 residues: CATGNADIAGNTIYF. Here the CDR3 DNA reads TGTGCCACCGGAAACGCAGACATCGCTGGAAACACCATATATTTT.

This clone was detected a few times. The V gene is TRBV6-1, the J gene TRBJ1-5; D remains unclear. CDR1 is MNHNS and CDR2 is SASEGT in the germline V gene. V shed 7 bases and J shed 0 bases, with 13 bases lying between them. The CDR3 contains 15 residues. As DNA, the CDR3 is TGTGCCAGCATTGGGGAGCTATATAGCAATCAGCCCCAGCATTTT. This translates into CASIGELYSNQPQHF.

V usage is TRBV6-6 and J usage is TRBJ2-7, with a tentative D call TRBD1 (5 bases). The V and J ends lost 5 bases and 0 bases respectively, with 11 bases between them. Germline-derived CDR1 and CDR2 are MNHNY and SVGAGI (reference sequence). This CDR3 region has 14 residues. The CDR3 spells CASSPEGVSYEQYF. CDR3 nucleotide sequence: TGTGCCAGCAGTCCCGAAGGGGTCTCCTACGAGCAGTACTTC.

The chain has TRBV29-1 and TRBJ2-7; TRBD1 is a possible D gene (6 bases). The CDR3 consists of 13 residues. From germline, CDR1 is SQVTM and CDR2 ANQGSEA. V dropped 4 bases and J dropped 2 bases, with 12 bases sitting between them. The CDR3 reads CSVVVGQPYEQYF. The CDR3 coding sequence is TGCAGCGTTGTTGTCGGACAGCCCTACGAGCAGTACTTC.

A single count supports this clone. For the CDR3, the DNA is TGTGCCTGGAGCCAGGAAGGGCAGGGGCATGCGGGCTATGGCTACACCTTC. Amino acids: CAWSQEGQGHAGYGYTF. This chain links TRBV30 with TRBJ1-2, with a weak D call TRBD1 (6 bases). The V gene lost 3 bases and the J gene lost 4 bases, with 24 bases spanning the gap. CDR3 size: 17 residues. CDR1 and CDR2 from the germline V gene are GTSNPN and SVGIG (reference sequence).

This clone was picked up a small number of times. The rearrangement joins TRBV10-3 to TRBJ2-3; 7 nucleotides line up with TRBD2. Trimming removed 4 bases from V and 8 bases from J; junction bases left unmatched: 9. CDR1 and CDR2 from the germline V gene are ENHRY and SYGVKD. This CDR3 has 14 amino acids. In nucleotides, the CDR3 is TGTGCCATCAGTGGAGATAGCGGGTGGGGTACGCAGTATTTT. Protein sequence: CAISGDSGWGTQYF.

The chain combines TRBV19 with TRBJ2-1, with 7 bases identical to TRBD1. The germline CDR1 and CDR2 sequences are LNHDA and SQIVND (reference sequence). V shed 10 bases and J 3 bases; nucleotides not matched to a gene: 6. CDR3 length equals 13 residues. Here the CDR3 DNA reads TGTGCCACCAGACAGGGAAACTACAATGAGCAGTTCTTC. Its translation is CATRQGNYNEQFF.

The chain combines TRBV27 with TRBJ2-5; tentative D call: TRBD2 (6 bases). The germline V gene encodes CDR1 MNHEY and CDR2 SMNVEV (reference sequence). CDR3 length: 16 residues. V dropped 2 bases and J dropped 0 bases, with 13 bases sitting between them. For the CDR3, the DNA is TGTGCCAGCAGTTTAAGGGCCGGGGGATACCAAGAGACCCAGTACTTC. Encoded protein: CASSLRAGGYQETQYF.

As for this clone: Other DNA variants within this sample encode the same CDR3. The V and J genes are TRBV2 and TRBJ1-4; D is possibly TRBD1 (5 bases). Germline values: CDR1 SNHLY, CDR2 FYNNEI. The CDR3 length is 11 residues. Trimming removed 8 bases at V and 10 bases at J, with 11 bases between. CDR3 protein: CASGRQRKLFF. As DNA, the CDR3 is TGTGCCAGCGGTCGACAGCGAAAACTGTTTTTT. Full variable domain (rest looked up from reference TRBV2 and TRBJ1-4): EPEVTQTPSHQVTQMGQEVILRCVPISNHLYFYWYRQILGQKVEFLVSFYNNEISEKSEIFDDQFSVERPDGSNFTLKIRSTKLEDSAMYFCASGRQRKLFFGSGTQLSVL.

The chain uses TRBV5-1 and TRBJ2-4, with 12 bases fitting TRBD2. This CDR3 region has 17 residues. Germline V gives CDR1 SGHRS, CDR2 YFSETQ. The trim removed 2 bases at V and 5 bases at J, leaving 8 bases unmatched. DNA of the CDR3: TGCGCCAGCAGCTTAAGGGTGACTAGCGGGAGTGAAAACATTCAGTACTTC. Translation: CASSLRVTSGSENIQYF.

V gene TRBV2 combines with J gene TRBJ1-2; D is perhaps TRBD1 (6 bases). V gave up 8 bases and J gave up 6 bases, with 22 bases separating them. This CDR3 is built from 15 residues. Per germline, CDR1 SNHLY and CDR2 FYNNEI. CDR3 bases: TGTGCCAGCGGGCCCGGCGCAGGGGCAAAACATGGCTACACCTTC. Translation gives CASGPGAGAKHGYTF.

This clone was detected only a few times. This sequence joins TRBV19 and TRBJ1-5; tentative D call: TRBD1 (6 bases). CDR1 and CDR2 (germline): LNHDA, SQIVND (reference sequence). CDR3 length: 17 residues. Trimming took off 7 bases at V and 0 bases at J, with 19 bases between the two ends. The CDR3 region is CASTLSRGHISNQPQHF. CDR3 bases: TGTGCCAGTACTCTTTCCCGGGGACACATTAGCAATCAGCCCCAGCATTTT.

The V gene is TRBV7-8, the J gene TRBJ2-1; 8 nucleotides agree with TRBD2. CDR1 is SGHVS and CDR2 is FQNEAQ in the germline V gene. Trimming at V came to 6 bases and at J to 2 bases, leaving 9 bases not matched to a gene. The CDR3 runs 16 residues. For the CDR3, the DNA is TGTGCCAGCAGTTTCGGGAGGGGGGGAACCTACAATGAGCAGTTCTTC. As protein: CASSFGRGGTYNEQFF.